Below, 22 T cell receptor beta chains from the same sample are listed, as sequenced in a study of cytomegalovirus exposure and HLA in healthy donors. Amplification used 60 Vbeta primers and 13 Jbeta primers. Method: immunoSEQ multiplex PCR; TCRdb's copy keeps in-frame clones and lacks some. The data show approximately 140,000 clones, 70% to 85% seen once. The sequencing input was PBMCs. These TCRs come from a male donor in good health and CMV-seronegative.

The rearrangement uses TRBV6-6 and TRBJ2-5, with D unclear. The CDR3 is 13 residues long. CDR1 and CDR2 (germline): MNHNY, SVGAGI (reference sequence). Trimming cost V 4 bases and J 3 bases, with 9 bases left between them. CDR3 bases: TGTGCCAGCAGTTCAACCCCTAAAGAGACCCAGTACTTC. Residues: CASSSTPKETQYF.

The CDR3 DNA follows: TGTGCCAGCAGCACCCTTGTTCGCAATTACGGGGGCTCCTACGAGCAGTACTTC. The encoded protein is CASSTLVRNYGGSYEQYF. The V gene is TRBV7-9, the J gene TRBJ2-7, with D tentatively TRBD2 (6 bases). Trimming removed 5 bases at V and 0 bases at J, with 23 bases between. In germline, CDR1 is SEHNR, CDR2 FQNEAQ (reference sequence). The CDR3 is 18 amino acids.

V is TRBV7-3 and J is TRBJ2-3, with D maybe TRBD2 (5 bases). V was shortened by 6 bases and J by 5 bases, with 15 bases between the two germline ends. This CDR3 spans 14 amino acids. Germline V gives CDR1 SGHTA, CDR2 FQGTGA. The CDR3 DNA is TGTGCCAGCAGACCCGGACTTGACGGAGATACGCAGTATTTT. Translated: CASRPGLDGDTQYF.

The chain recombines TRBV27 with TRBJ2-1, with D possibly TRBD1 on 5 matching bases. V shed 4 bases and J shed 0 bases, with 10 bases lying between them. Looked up from germline, CDR1 is MNHEY and CDR2 is SMNVEV (reference sequence). This CDR3 region has 15 residues. The DNA for the CDR3 is TGTGCCAGCAGTTACCAGGGCAGCTCCTACAATGAGCAGTTCTTC. Its protein is CASSYQGSSYNEQFF.

This clone was seen a single time. This chain links TRBV6-4 with TRBJ2-7; weak D call: TRBD2 (6 bases). V was trimmed by 4 bases and J by 7 bases, leaving 20 bases between them. Germline V gives CDR1 MRHNA, CDR2 SNTAGT. The CDR3 totals 15 residues. The DNA of the CDR3 is TGTGCCAGCAGTGTCAGTAGCGGATCCCTCTGGGAGCAGTACTTC. Amino acid sequence: CASSVSSGSLWEQYF.

The chain joins TRBV29-1 to TRBJ2-7; TRBD2 agrees at 8 bases. The germline gives CDR1 SQVTM, CDR2 ANQGSEA. The CDR3 extends over 13 amino acids. J was trimmed by 5 bases and V by 0 bases; bases with no gene match: 3. CDR3 nucleotide sequence: TGCAGCGTTGAAGATCTTAGCGGGGACGAGCAGTACTTC. It translates to CSVEDLSGDEQYF.

V usage is TRBV25-1 and J usage is TRBJ2-7; 11 bases align to TRBD2. This CDR3 has 14 residues. The V segment lost 4 bases and the J segment 7 bases; nucleotides outside the gene matches: 6. Germline lookup yields CDR1 MGHDK and CDR2 SYGVNS. CDR3 nucleotide sequence: TGTGCCAGCAGTGTCACTAGCGGGAGTTTTGAGCAGTACTTC. Translating it yields CASSVTSGSFEQYF.

The chain links TRBV5-4 to TRBJ2-1; 9 nucleotides agree with TRBD2. The CDR3 has 14 amino acids. Germline V gene sequence: CDR1 SGHNT, CDR2 YYREEE (reference sequence). V trimming: 2 bases; J trimming: 10 bases; junction bases outside the gene matches: 7. CDR3 DNA sequence: TGTGCCAGCAGCTTCGGACTAGCGAATGGAGAGCAGTTCTTC. Translating it yields CASSFGLANGEQFF.

The chain recombines TRBV6-5 with TRBJ2-7; D possibly corresponds to TRBD1 (5 bases). Trimming pared 0 bases from V and 3 bases from J, leaving 15 bases between. The CDR3 extends over 16 amino acids. Per germline, CDR1 MNHEY and CDR2 SVGAGI. Here the CDR3 reads CASSYSMGPKSYEQYF. The CDR3 nucleotides are TGTGCCAGCAGTTACTCGATGGGGCCTAAAAGCTACGAGCAGTACTTC.

This chain uses TRBV27 with TRBJ2-7; no reliable D call. The CDR3 sequence is 13 residues long. Trimming shortened V by 5 bases and J by 5 bases, and 13 bases separated the two germline ends. The germline V gene has CDR1 MNHEY and CDR2 SMNVEV (reference sequence). CDR3 residues: CASSPIQVHEQYF. CDR3 sequence (DNA): TGTGCCAGCAGTCCGATTCAGGTCCACGAGCAGTACTTC.

The rearrangement links TRBV4-2 to TRBJ1-1; D unresolved. V was cut by 4 bases and J by 5 bases, with 11 bases left in between. CDR3 length equals 13 residues. Germline loops: CDR1 LGHNA, CDR2 YNFKEQ. The CDR3 bases are TGTGCCAGCAGCCGAGACCGGGAGACTGAAGCTTTCTTT. Amino acid sequence: CASSRDRETEAFF.

This rearrangement joins TRBV7-2 to TRBJ1-5, with D possibly matching TRBD1 (5 bases). The ends were cut back, 5 bases at V and 0 bases at J, with 14 bases in the middle. Per germline, CDR1 SGHTA and CDR2 FQGNSA. The CDR3 has 16 amino acids. The CDR3 sequence is CASSPSQGGSNQPQHF. The CDR3 nucleotides are TGTGCCAGCAGCCCCTCCCAGGGAGGTAGCAATCAGCCCCAGCATTTT.

This sequence joins TRBV7-3 and TRBJ2-3; TRBD2 is a possible D gene (5 bases). The CDR3 covers 14 residues. The germline V gene has CDR1 SGHTA and CDR2 FQGTGA. Trimming removed 5 bases at V and 2 bases at J, with 11 bases between. CDR3 DNA: TGTGCCAGCAGCCATGAGGGCGTCACAGATACGCAGTATTTT. It translates to CASSHEGVTDTQYF.

This chain joins TRBV7-2 and TRBJ2-7, with TRBD2 as a possible D gene (6 bases). CDR1 and CDR2 from the germline V gene are SGHTA and FQGNSA. Trimming shortened V by 6 bases and J by 5 bases, and 26 bases separated the two germline ends. This CDR3 comprises 17 residues. CDR3 nucleotides: TGTGCCAGCAGTCTATTCTTACCGGGACTGGGCAGCAACGAGCAGTACTTC. Protein product: CASSLFLPGLGSNEQYF.

The chain carries TRBV10-1 and TRBJ2-3; 13 bases match TRBD2. The V gene end was trimmed by 5 bases and the J gene end by 2 bases; junction bases not matched to a gene: 4. Germline-derived CDR1 and CDR2 are WNHNN and SYGVQD (reference sequence). This CDR3 is 16 amino acids long. The CDR3 here is CASSNGLAGVTDTQYF. In nucleotides, the CDR3 is TGCGCCAGCAGTAATGGACTAGCGGGAGTCACAGATACGCAGTATTTT.

Worth noting for this clone: A junction boundary mismatches the germline segment, possibly from a read error. J is TRBJ2-1 and V is TRBV29-1, with unresolved D. In germline, CDR1 is SQVTM, CDR2 ANQGSEA. The CDR3 length is 13 residues. This CDR3 is CSVEESSYNEQFF. CDR3 DNA sequence: TGCAGCGTCGAAGAGAGCTCCTACAATGAGCAGTTCTTC.

The chain uses TRBV7-6 and TRBJ2-5; 7 bases are shared with TRBD1. Trimming took 6 bases from V and 5 from J; bases not matched to a gene: 6. The CDR3 has 13 amino acids. Germline CDR1 reads SGHVS; CDR2 reads FNYEAQ. CDR3 nucleotide sequence: TGTGCCAGCAGTAGACAGGGTTGGGAGACCCAGTACTTC. Translation gives CASSRQGWETQYF.

The chain links TRBV5-1 to TRBJ2-1; D perhaps matches TRBD2 (5 bases). CDR3 length: 14 amino acids. Germline CDR1 is SGHRS and CDR2 is YFSETQ. Trimming stripped 4 bases from V and 4 bases from J, with 12 bases between. The CDR3 DNA is TGCGCCAGCAGCACGGGATTGGTGTACAATGAGCAGTTCTTC. It codes for CASSTGLVYNEQFF.

The chain employs TRBV18 and TRBJ2-3, with a possible D match to TRBD2 (6 bases). V dropped 2 bases and J dropped 2 bases, with 11 bases sitting between them. CDR1 is KGHSH, CDR2 LQKENI, per germline. The CDR3 consists of 15 residues. This chain's CDR3 is CASSPMEGYTDTQYF. For the CDR3, the DNA is TGTGCCAGCTCACCAATGGAGGGGTACACAGATACGCAGTATTTT.

The J gene is TRBJ2-1, the V gene TRBV11-2, with a weak D call TRBD2 (7 bases). The CDR3 extends over 16 amino acids. Germline-derived CDR1 and CDR2 are SGHAT and FQNNGV. The ends were cut back, 3 bases at V and 8 bases at J, with 20 bases in the middle. The CDR3: CASSFLLRGGRYEQFF. The DNA for the CDR3 is TGTGCCAGCAGCTTCCTATTGAGGGGGGGACGCTATGAGCAGTTCTTC.

On this clone: Distinct nucleotide sequences in the sample also encode this CDR3. The V gene is TRBV27, the J gene TRBJ2-7; 9 bases match TRBD1. Per germline, CDR1 MNHEY and CDR2 SMNVEV (reference sequence). The V and J ends lost 5 bases and 4 bases, in that order; junction bases with no gene match: 3. CDR3 length equals 13 residues. CDR3 residues: CASSPGQGYEQYF. CDR3 sequence (DNA): TGTGCCAGCAGTCCGGGACAGGGTTACGAGCAGTACTTC.

The J gene is TRBJ2-4, the V gene TRBV11-2; 7 bases fit TRBD2. The V and J ends lost 8 bases and 6 bases, in that order; junction bases with no gene match: 10. Germline loops: CDR1 SGHAT, CDR2 FQNNGV. The CDR3 covers 14 residues. The CDR3 nucleotides read TGTGCCAGCGAAGGAGGGAGGGGTGGAAACATTCAGTACTTC. Translated: CASEGGRGGNIQYF.